A selection of T cell receptor beta chains follows, all from one sample in a study of T cell repertoires in cytomegalovirus infection. TCRdb processed the reads anew with MiXCR; each CDR3 protein has one entry. The sample yields fewer than 130,000 distinct CDR3 sequences, less than 55% seen once. Their antigens are not known. The source was CD8+ T cells from cultured PBMCs, collected from culture after CMV antigen stimulation. The receptors come from a human donor in good health (CMV status not recorded). Some clones in this sample may be carry-over from other donors' samples. CDR3s include the opening cysteine and the closing phenylalanine or tryptophan. Fields, in order: J gene, D gene, V gene, clone size, CDR3 length, CDR3 protein, CDR3 DNA. The D gene is left open where the match is weak. Clone sizes are given selectively: once, few, many, or a class where the clone is expanded.

TRBJ2-1	TRBD2	TRBV3-1	once	17	CASSQGETSGGYNEQFF	TGTGCCAGCAGCCAAGGGGAGACTAGCGGGGGCTACAATGAGCAGTTCTTC
TRBJ2-1	-	TRBV3-1	-	15	CASSSLLGGPNEQFF	TGTGCCAGCAGCTCCCTTTTGGGGGGGCCCAATGAGCAGTTCTTC
TRBJ1-5	-	TRBV6-6	-	14	CASSTYPGGQPQHF	TGTGCCAGCAGTACCTACCCCGGGGGGCAGCCCCAGCATTTT
TRBJ1-6	TRBD1	TRBV25-1	many	15	CASRGDRGFDSPLHF	TGTGCCAGCAGGGGGGACAGGGGGTTTGATTCACCCCTCCACTTT
TRBJ1-2	-	TRBV7-2	few	15	CASSLELGPWYGYTF	TGTGCCAGCAGCTTAGAACTGGGTCCTTGGTATGGCTACACCTTC
TRBJ2-7	-	TRBV27	-	18	CASRSGTFGDFLSYEQYF	TGTGCCAGCAGGAGTGGGACATTCGGCGATTTTCTCTCCTACGAGCAGTACTTC
TRBJ1-2	-	TRBV6-6	few	17	CASSYSSPNSAEYGYTF	TGTGCCAGCAGTTACTCATCCCCAAATTCAGCAGAATATGGCTACACCTTC
TRBJ2-7	-	TRBV19	few	13	CASSFGGLDEQYF	TGTGCCAGTAGTTTCGGGGGCCTGGACGAGCAGTACTTC
TRBJ2-3	-	TRBV7-2	few	17	CASSPGGRGHGSDTQYF	TGTGCCAGCAGCCCAGGGGGACGGGGGCACGGCTCAGATACGCAGTATTTT
TRBJ1-1	-	TRBV11-2	many	15	CASSIRTGGNTEAFF	TGTGCCAGCAGCATCAGGACTGGGGGGAACACTGAAGCTTTCTTT
TRBJ2-7	-	TRBV14	-	14	CASSQETPFHEQYF	TGTGCCAGCAGCCAAGAAACCCCTTTCCACGAGCAGTACTTC
TRBJ2-7	TRBD1	TRBV2	few	15	CASSPTGGAWYEQYF	TGTGCCAGCAGCCCGACAGGGGGGGCCTGGTACGAGCAGTACTTC
TRBJ1-1	TRBD1	TRBV27	-	14	CASSSGTAITEAFF	TGTGCCAGCAGTTCCGGGACAGCGATCACTGAAGCTTTCTTT
TRBJ1-1	TRBD1	TRBV27	few	14	CASSLGTGSTEAFF	TGTGCCAGCAGTTTAGGGACAGGGAGCACTGAAGCTTTCTTT
TRBJ1-1	-	TRBV7-3	-	15	CASSGTTGSGTEAFF	TGTGCCAGCAGCGGGACGACAGGTTCGGGCACTGAAGCTTTCTTT
TRBJ1-1	-	TRBV4-1	-	14	CASSQDWQVDRAFF	TGCGCCAGCAGCCAAGACTGGCAGGTCGACCGAGCTTTCTTT
TRBJ2-7	-	TRBV28	few	14	CASSLYRTDYEQYF	TGTGCCAGCAGTTTATATCGGACGGACTACGAGCAGTACTTC
TRBJ1-1	-	TRBV6-4	-	13	CASSDSGGTEAFF	TGTGCCAGCAGTGACTCGGGGGGGACTGAAGCTTTCTTT
TRBJ1-6	-	TRBV28	-	15	CASSLIGIWDSPLHF	TGTGCCAGCAGTTTAATTGGGATTTGGGATTCACCCCTCCACTTT
TRBJ2-1	TRBD1	TRBV7-7	many	16	CASSSSLPGQGYEQFF	TGTGCCAGCAGCTCGTCCCTACCGGGACAGGGCTATGAGCAGTTCTTC
TRBJ2-3	-	TRBV20-1	-	14	CSATGWIDTDTQYF	TGCAGTGCTACCGGGTGGATTGACACAGATACGCAGTATTTT
TRBJ2-1	TRBD2	TRBV29-1	-	15	CSVEGGASGSNEQFF	TGCAGCGTTGAGGGGGGGGCTAGCGGGTCGAATGAGCAGTTCTTC
TRBJ2-5	TRBD2	TRBV10-3	-	17	CATGLAPSGGAQETQYF	TGTGCCACCGGATTGGCCCCTAGCGGGGGGGCCCAAGAGACCCAGTACTTC
TRBJ1-5	-	TRBV27	-	17	CASSLFGGLTRNQPQHF	TGTGCCAGCAGTTTATTCGGCGGCTTGACTCGCAATCAGCCCCAGCATTTT
TRBJ1-4	TRBD1	TRBV5-5	few	13	CASAGTGWEKLFF	TGTGCCAGCGCCGGGACAGGTTGGGAAAAACTGTTTTTT
TRBJ2-1	-	TRBV11-2	many	12	CASRGAGDEQFF	TGTGCCAGCAGAGGTGCGGGTGATGAGCAGTTCTTC
TRBJ2-1	-	TRBV4-1	-	16	CASSQEDWTYYNEQFF	TGCGCCAGCAGCCAAGAAGATTGGACTTATTACAATGAGCAGTTCTTC
TRBJ2-7	-	TRBV28	-	14	CASSFRGRSHEQYF	TGTGCCAGCAGTTTCCGGGGACGGAGTCACGAGCAGTACTTC
TRBJ2-1	TRBD1	TRBV12-5	-	12	CASGLLRDRPFF	TGTGCTAGTGGTTTGCTCCGGGACAGGCCGTTCTTC
TRBJ1-5	-	TRBV3-1	many	14	CASSSGKSNQPQHF	TGTGCCAGCAGCTCAGGAAAGAGCAATCAGCCCCAGCATTTT
TRBJ2-1	-	TRBV7-6	-	12	CASSLSDGEQFF	TGTGCCAGCAGCTTAAGTGACGGTGAGCAGTTCTTC
TRBJ1-5	-	TRBV12-3/TRBV12-4	many	13	CASSEVGRQPQHF	TGTGCCAGCAGTGAGGTAGGGCGGCAGCCCCAGCATTTT
TRBJ2-7	-	TRBV3-1	-	14	CASSPGRATREQYF	TGTGCCAGCAGCCCTGGCAGGGCGACGCGCGAGCAGTACTTC
TRBJ2-1	-	TRBV7-8	many	13	CASSLIPGDEQFF	TGTGCCAGCAGCTTAATCCCCGGGGATGAGCAGTTCTTC
TRBJ2-4	TRBD2	TRBV2	-	14	CASSEWGGENIQYF	TGTGCCAGCAGTGAATGGGGGGGGGAGAACATTCAGTACTTC
TRBJ2-3	-	TRBV7-3	few	14	CASSPVGGHDTQYF	TGTGCCAGCAGCCCCGTCGGTGGTCACGATACGCAGTATTTT
TRBJ1-2	TRBD1	TRBV6-1	few	16	CASSELSGQGYYGYTF	TGTGCCAGCAGTGAACTATCGGGACAGGGGTACTATGGCTACACCTTC
TRBJ1-1	TRBD1	TRBV27	few	13	CASIAGGYAEAFF	TGTGCCAGCATCGCAGGGGGGTATGCTGAAGCTTTCTTT
TRBJ2-7	-	TRBV28	many	14	CASSSLDASYEQYF	TGTGCCAGCAGTTCCCTCGACGCCTCCTACGAGCAGTACTTC
TRBJ1-1	-	TRBV7-2	once	13	CASSSWANTEAFF	TGTGCCAGCAGCTCTTGGGCCAACACTGAAGCTTTCTTT